In this sample, the clone carrying this TCR beta chain is medium-sized (0.01 to 0.1%). Compared with germline, one end of the junction differs, possibly owing to a read error. The sample is drawn from a study of memory CD4+ T cells and cytomegalovirus serostatus. About the research overall: This sample comes from healthy Belgian adults, roughly nine CMV seropositive, approximately 22 seronegative.

Sequenced by immunoSEQ multiplex PCR; TCRdb stores in-frame clones only, minus some. The profile covers tens of thousands of clones, with just under 80% appearing a single time and 0.77% taken by the ten largest. Looked up from germline, CDR1 is SNHLY and CDR2 is FYNNEI. This CDR3 region has 12 residues. The sort gate was single viable CD3+CD4+CD8-CD45RO+ cells for memory CD4+ T cells. CMV serostatus came from serum IgG against pp150, pp28, p38, p52. The sequencing sample was made of memory CD4+ T cells from blood. The rearrangement uses TRBV2 and TRBJ1-2, with 7 bases aligning to TRBD1. The receptor's source is an adult in good health and CMV-seronegative. In DNA, the CDR3 is TGTGCCAGCAGCCGACAGGGTCCCTCGGATGCCTTC. Its translation: CASSRQGPSDAF.